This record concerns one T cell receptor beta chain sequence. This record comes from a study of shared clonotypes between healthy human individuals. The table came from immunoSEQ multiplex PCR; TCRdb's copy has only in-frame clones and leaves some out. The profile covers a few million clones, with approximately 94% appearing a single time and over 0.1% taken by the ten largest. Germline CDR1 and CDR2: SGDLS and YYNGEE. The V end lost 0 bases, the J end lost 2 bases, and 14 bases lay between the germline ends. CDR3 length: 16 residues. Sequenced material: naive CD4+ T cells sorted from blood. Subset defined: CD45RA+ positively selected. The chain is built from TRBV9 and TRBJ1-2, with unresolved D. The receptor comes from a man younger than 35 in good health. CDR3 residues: CASSVDGGFGNYGYTF. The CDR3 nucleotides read TGTGCCAGCAGCGTAGACGGAGGGTTTGGAAACTATGGCTACACCTTC.